One sample yielded the 6 T cell receptor beta chains listed below, sequenced in a study of regulatory T cells in long-lasting Graves disease. As to time point: persistent/refractory GD, antithyroid drugs over 5 years with positive TRAb. The TCR library was made from RNA that had been extracted from PBMCs in TRIzol. Arm-PCR with iRepertoire HTBI primers amplified the CDR3 regions for these TCR beta libraries. In TCRdb, the multiplex PCR reads were re-called with MiXCR into one record per CDR3 protein. The sample has 400,000 to 500,000 distinct CDR3 sequences; around a fifth are singletons. The sequencing used peripheral blood mononuclear cells (PBMCs), collected when the disease was refractory, from a patient treated with antithyroid drugs. Receptors originate from a female donor with Graves disease.

The chain uses TRBV20-1 and TRBJ1-2; maybe TRBD1 (5 bases). The CDR3 runs 14 residues. CDR1 and CDR2 (germline): DFQATT, SNEGSKA (reference sequence). Trimming shortened V by 5 bases and J by 2 bases, and 15 bases separated the two germline ends. The chain's CDR3 is CSAYRSGTNYGYTF. The CDR3 DNA sequence: TGCAGTGCTTATCGGTCAGGGACGAACTATGGCTACACCTTC.

This clonotype was picked up a small number of times. J is TRBJ1-1 and V is TRBV7-8, with D hard to call. Germline V gives CDR1 SGHVS, CDR2 FQNEAQ. The ends were cut back, 3 bases at V and 0 bases at J, with 17 bases in the middle. This CDR3 contains 17 residues. The CDR3 coding sequence is TGTGCCAGCAGCTTCCCCGGTTTAGCCGAGTTGAACACTGAAGCTTTCTTT. This codes for CASSFPGLAELNTEAFF.

This clonotype was counted only a few times. J is TRBJ2-7 and V is TRBV11-2; D unclear. This CDR3 is 12 amino acids long. Germline lookup yields CDR1 SGHAT and CDR2 FQNNGV. Trimming took off 4 bases at V and 4 bases at J, with 8 bases between the two ends. Here the CDR3 reads CASSSHGYEQYF. The CDR3 DNA follows: TGTGCCAGCAGCTCCCACGGTTACGAGCAGTACTTC.

Of note for this clonotype: A read error is possible here, since a much larger clone lies one base away. The J gene is TRBJ2-7, the V gene TRBV28, with 7 bases that match TRBD2. The J call may not be correct, given that the DNA end is closer to TRBJ2-5. Germline values: CDR1 MDHEN, CDR2 SYDVKM. The CDR3 contains 15 residues. The CDR3 region has the DNA TGTGCCAGCAGGGGCGGGAGTATTGAGTCAGTGACCCAGTACTTC. Its translation: CASRGGSIESVTQYF.

This chain links TRBV24-1 with TRBJ2-2; 11 bases agree with TRBD1. Germline lookup yields CDR1 KGHDR and CDR2 SFDVKD. V shed 4 bases, J shed 7 bases, and the junction held 4 bases outside the gene matches. The CDR3 is made up of 15 amino acids. CDR3 region: CATSDPGQGDGELFF. For the CDR3, the DNA is TGTGCCACCAGTGACCCGGGACAGGGGGACGGGGAGCTGTTTTTT.

This clonotype showed up many times. The chain couples TRBV6-1 to TRBJ2-6; 9 bases match TRBD1. There are 22 residues in the CDR3. V was pared by 7 bases and J by 0 bases, with 22 bases of the junction left unmatched. Looked up from germline, CDR1 is MNHNS and CDR2 is SASEGT. Here the CDR3 reads CASTLPGTGTKRGFSGANVLTF. The CDR3 DNA follows: TGTGCCAGCACCTTACCCGGGACAGGGACTAAAAGGGGATTCTCTGGGGCCAACGTCCTGACTTTC.